Listed below are T cell receptor beta chains from one sample, sequenced in a study of CD8+ T cells in alopecia areata. The protocol was immunoSEQ multiplex PCR, while the TCRdb copy is restricted to in-frame clones and leaves out a portion. In the table there are about 150,000 clones, less than 70% of which are singletons. The sample was CD8+ T cells sorted from blood, taken at week 4, from a patient treated with tofacitinib. The receptors derive from a human donor with alopecia areata. Both conserved end residues are part of each CDR3. The D gene is left open where the match is weak. Expanded clones get a size class; other rows say once, few or many, or leave the size out.

v_call: TRBV7-2
d_call: TRBD2
j_call: TRBJ2-1
clone_size: -
cdr3_aa: CASSSLAGGIYNEQFF
cdr3_nt: TGTGCCAGCAGCTCCCTAGCGGGGGGCATATACAATGAGCAGTTCTTC

v_call: TRBV15
d_call: TRBD1
j_call: TRBJ2-7
clone_size: -
cdr3_aa: CATSSRGQGHHEQYF
cdr3_nt: TGTGCCACCAGCTCACGGGGACAGGGCCACCACGAGCAGTACTTC

v_call: TRBV29-1
d_call: TRBD2
j_call: TRBJ2-3
clone_size: -
cdr3_aa: CSVEVLAGARDTQYF
cdr3_nt: TGCAGCGTTGAGGTCCTAGCGGGGGCTAGGGATACGCAGTATTTT

v_call: TRBV5-6
d_call: TRBD1
j_call: TRBJ1-1
clone_size: -
cdr3_aa: CASSFPSGTGGTFF
cdr3_nt: TGTGCCAGCAGCTTCCCCTCCGGGACAGGGGGAACTTTCTTT

v_call: TRBV29-1
d_call: -
j_call: TRBJ2-3
clone_size: -
cdr3_aa: CSLPGVISTDTQYF
cdr3_nt: TGCAGCCTCCCGGGGGTCATCAGCACAGATACGCAGTATTTT

v_call: TRBV7-9
d_call: -
j_call: TRBJ2-3
clone_size: -
cdr3_aa: CASFLGAPNTDTQYF
cdr3_nt: TGTGCCAGCTTCCTCGGGGCACCAAACACCGATACGCAGTATTTT

v_call: TRBV4-1
d_call: -
j_call: TRBJ1-6
clone_size: -
cdr3_aa: CASSQGGGPAISPLHF
cdr3_nt: TGCGCCAGCAGCCAAGGAGGGGGGCCTGCGATTTCACCCCTCCACTTT

v_call: TRBV2
d_call: -
j_call: TRBJ1-1
clone_size: -
cdr3_aa: CASSVSGRVPEAFF
cdr3_nt: TGTGCCAGCAGTGTCTCGGGCCGTGTCCCTGAAGCTTTCTTT

v_call: TRBV6-5
d_call: -
j_call: TRBJ1-1
clone_size: -
cdr3_aa: CASMPPGVSEAFF
cdr3_nt: TGTGCCAGCATGCCCCCCGGGGTCTCTGAAGCTTTCTTT

v_call: TRBV4-3
d_call: -
j_call: TRBJ2-2
clone_size: -
cdr3_aa: CASSQGLHYTGELFF
cdr3_nt: TGCGCCAGCAGCCAAGGACTACATTACACCGGGGAGCTGTTTTTT

v_call: TRBV27
d_call: -
j_call: TRBJ2-5
clone_size: -
cdr3_aa: CASSPTPPDQYF
cdr3_nt: TGTGCCAGCAGTCCGACACCTCCGGACCAGTACTTC

v_call: TRBV2
d_call: -
j_call: TRBJ1-5
clone_size: -
cdr3_aa: CASTRVLNQPQHF
cdr3_nt: TGTGCCAGCACAAGGGTCTTGAATCAGCCCCAGCATTTT

v_call: TRBV4-3
d_call: -
j_call: TRBJ2-4
clone_size: few
cdr3_aa: CASSQGSSPLAKNIQYF
cdr3_nt: TGCGCCAGCAGCCAAGGATCCTCCCCGCTAGCCAAAAACATTCAGTACTTC

v_call: TRBV29-1
d_call: TRBD2
j_call: TRBJ2-3
clone_size: -
cdr3_aa: CSVGGLAGAFYSTDTQYF
cdr3_nt: TGCAGCGTCGGGGGACTAGCGGGGGCCTTCTATAGCACAGATACGCAGTATTTT